These T cell receptor beta chains were read from a single sample in a study of cytomegalovirus exposure and HLA in healthy donors. Some clones are missing from TCRdb's copy, which holds only in-frame ones; the method was immunoSEQ multiplex PCR. The table includes approximately 130,000 clones, around 78% detected once. The sample taken for sequencing was PBMCs. The receptors here all came from a middle-aged woman in good health and CMV-seronegative. The CDR3 runs from the conserved cysteine through the conserved F or W. D genes are given only for firm matches. Some rows mark clone size as missing; the rest say once, few, many or name a class of expanded clone.

cdr3_aa: CAISGGGNGDSQYF; cdr3_nt: TGTGCCATCAGTGGGGGTGGAAATGGAGACAGTCAGTACTTC; clone_size: .; v_call: TRBV10-3; d_call: .; j_call: TRBJ2-4
cdr3_aa: CAGSSGGFYEQYF; cdr3_nt: TGTGCCGGATCTAGCGGAGGGTTCTACGAGCAGTACTTC; clone_size: .; v_call: TRBV28; d_call: TRBD2; j_call: TRBJ2-7
cdr3_aa: CASTPLGGSIPYEQYF; cdr3_nt: TGCGCCAGCACCCCCCTCGGGGGATCCATTCCCTACGAGCAGTACTTC; clone_size: few; v_call: TRBV5-1; d_call: .; j_call: TRBJ2-7
cdr3_aa: CASSFGLQGAPNEKLFF; cdr3_nt: TGTGCCAGCAGTTTCGGGTTACAGGGGGCTCCTAATGAAAAACTGTTTTTT; clone_size: .; v_call: TRBV28; d_call: TRBD1; j_call: TRBJ1-4
cdr3_aa: CASSTGDSSYEQYF; cdr3_nt: TGTGCCAGCAGTACAGGGGACAGCTCCTACGAGCAGTACTTC; clone_size: .; v_call: TRBV28; d_call: TRBD1; j_call: TRBJ2-7
cdr3_aa: CASSPPNPRTGGLYEQYF; cdr3_nt: TGTGCCAGCTCACCACCAAATCCGAGAACAGGCGGCCTCTACGAGCAGTACTTC; clone_size: .; v_call: TRBV18; d_call: .; j_call: TRBJ2-7
cdr3_aa: CAIPEVHF; cdr3_nt: TGTGCCATCCCCGAGGTACACTTT; clone_size: .; v_call: TRBV6-1; d_call: .; j_call: TRBJ1-6
cdr3_aa: CAAGSGVRTGELFF; cdr3_nt: TGTGCCGCAGGGAGCGGGGTCCGCACCGGGGAGCTGTTTTTT; clone_size: .; v_call: TRBV6-1; d_call: TRBD2; j_call: TRBJ2-2
cdr3_aa: CASSPTGPGELFF; cdr3_nt: TGTGCCAGCTCACCAACAGGCCCCGGGGAGCTGTTTTTT; clone_size: .; v_call: TRBV18; d_call: .; j_call: TRBJ2-2
cdr3_aa: CASTSGGSLLETQYF; cdr3_nt: TGTGCCAGCACTAGCGGGGGCTCTCTTTTAGAGACCCAGTACTTC; clone_size: .; v_call: TRBV7-6; d_call: TRBD2; j_call: TRBJ2-5
cdr3_aa: CASSGGTGVGTEAFF; cdr3_nt: TGTGCCAGCAGCGGTGGGACAGGGGTAGGGACTGAAGCTTTCTTT; clone_size: .; v_call: TRBV5-4; d_call: TRBD1; j_call: TRBJ1-1
cdr3_aa: CASSPRQGSPETQYF; cdr3_nt: TGTGCCAGCAGCCCAAGACAGGGGAGCCCAGAGACCCAGTACTTC; clone_size: .; v_call: TRBV11-2; d_call: TRBD1; j_call: TRBJ2-5
cdr3_aa: CASSNVGHRANYGYTF; cdr3_nt: TGTGCCAGCAGTAATGTGGGCCACAGGGCGAACTATGGCTACACCTTC; clone_size: once; v_call: TRBV27; d_call: .; j_call: TRBJ1-2
cdr3_aa: CASMGPNEKLFF; cdr3_nt: TGTGCCAGTATGGGCCCTAATGAAAAACTGTTTTTT; clone_size: .; v_call: TRBV19; d_call: .; j_call: TRBJ1-4
cdr3_aa: CASSLAAGGPPDTQYF; cdr3_nt: TGCGCCAGCAGCTTGGCGGCGGGGGGGCCCCCGGATACGCAGTATTTT; clone_size: few; v_call: TRBV5-1; d_call: TRBD2; j_call: TRBJ2-3
cdr3_aa: CASSETGLADEQFF; cdr3_nt: TGTGCCAGCAGCGAAACGGGACTGGCGGATGAGCAGTTCTTC; clone_size: .; v_call: TRBV9; d_call: .; j_call: TRBJ2-1
cdr3_aa: CASSLGTAGEQYF; cdr3_nt: TGTGCCAGCAGTTTGGGGACAGCGGGTGAGCAGTACTTC; clone_size: medium-sized; v_call: TRBV28; d_call: .; j_call: TRBJ2-7
cdr3_aa: CASSPTGGQETQYF; cdr3_nt: TGCGCCAGCAGCCCCACAGGCGGACAAGAGACCCAGTACTTC; clone_size: .; v_call: TRBV5-1; d_call: .; j_call: TRBJ2-5
cdr3_aa: CASSLNSGLAKNSQYF; cdr3_nt: TGTGCCAGCAGCTTAAATAGCGGACTAGCCAAAAACAGTCAGTACTTC; clone_size: .; v_call: TRBV13; d_call: TRBD2; j_call: TRBJ2-4
cdr3_aa: CASSQNSPGENTEAFF; cdr3_nt: TGTGCCAGCAGCCAGAACTCCCCAGGGGAAAACACTGAAGCTTTCTTT; clone_size: .; v_call: TRBV2; d_call: .; j_call: TRBJ1-1
cdr3_aa: CASSLGGQGQETQYF; cdr3_nt: TGTGCCAGCAGCTTGGGGGGACAGGGCCAAGAGACCCAGTACTTC; clone_size: .; v_call: TRBV7-3; d_call: TRBD1; j_call: TRBJ2-5
cdr3_aa: CASSLGALRETQYF; cdr3_nt: TGTGCCAGCAGTCTGGGAGCCCTGAGAGAGACCCAGTACTTC; clone_size: .; v_call: TRBV6-6; d_call: .; j_call: TRBJ2-5
cdr3_aa: CASSRQVITNVLTF; cdr3_nt: TGTGCCAGCAGTAGGCAGGTGATTACCAACGTCCTGACTTTC; clone_size: .; v_call: TRBV28; d_call: .; j_call: TRBJ2-6
cdr3_aa: CASSPGGAYEQYF; cdr3_nt: TGCGCCAGCTCGCCCGGGGGAGCCTACGAGCAGTACTTC; clone_size: .; v_call: TRBV10-1; d_call: .; j_call: TRBJ2-7
cdr3_aa: CASSYGGQGNTIYF; cdr3_nt: TGTGCCAGCAGTTACGGGGGACAGGGAAACACCATATATTTT; clone_size: few; v_call: TRBV6-5; d_call: TRBD1; j_call: TRBJ1-3
cdr3_aa: CASSETSSQGWGGGNQPQHF; cdr3_nt: TGTGCCAGCAGTGAAACCTCGTCCCAGGGATGGGGGGGTGGCAATCAGCCCCAGCATTTT; clone_size: .; v_call: TRBV6-1; d_call: .; j_call: TRBJ1-5
cdr3_aa: CASSYSLGDNEQFF; cdr3_nt: TGTGCCAGCAGTTACTCCCTCGGGGACAATGAGCAGTTCTTC; clone_size: .; v_call: TRBV6-6; d_call: .; j_call: TRBJ2-1
cdr3_aa: CATSRVQGAVGTDTQYF; cdr3_nt: TGTGCCACCAGCAGAGTTCAGGGGGCGGTTGGAACAGATACGCAGTATTTT; clone_size: .; v_call: TRBV15; d_call: TRBD1; j_call: TRBJ2-3
cdr3_aa: CAIQLGCGDRVGNSPLHF; cdr3_nt: TGTGCCATCCAATTGGGGTGTGGGGACAGGGTTGGGAATTCACCCCTCCACTTT; clone_size: few; v_call: TRBV19; d_call: TRBD1; j_call: TRBJ1-6
cdr3_aa: CSAPKSGLYNEQFF; cdr3_nt: TGCAGCGCCCCCAAATCGGGACTTTACAATGAGCAGTTCTTC; clone_size: .; v_call: TRBV29-1; d_call: .; j_call: TRBJ2-1
cdr3_aa: CASSPQGTIYGYTF; cdr3_nt: TGTGCCAGCAGTCCCCAGGGTACGATCTATGGCTACACCTTC; clone_size: .; v_call: TRBV28; d_call: .; j_call: TRBJ1-2
cdr3_aa: CASRYGQGASYEQYF; cdr3_nt: TGCGCCAGCAGATACGGACAGGGGGCAAGTTACGAGCAGTACTTC; clone_size: .; v_call: TRBV5-1; d_call: TRBD1; j_call: TRBJ2-7
cdr3_aa: CASSLQGKDTEAFF; cdr3_nt: TGTGCCAGCAGTCTACAGGGGAAGGACACTGAAGCTTTCTTT; clone_size: few; v_call: TRBV6-5; d_call: TRBD1; j_call: TRBJ1-1
cdr3_aa: CASSSGQARYEQYF; cdr3_nt: TGTGCCAGCAGCTCGGGACAGGCCCGCTACGAGCAGTACTTC; clone_size: few; v_call: TRBV5-5; d_call: TRBD1; j_call: TRBJ2-7
cdr3_aa: CASSLLPSAGGYTF; cdr3_nt: TGTGCCAGCAGTTTACTTCCGAGCGCGGGTGGCTACACCTTC; clone_size: .; v_call: TRBV27; d_call: .; j_call: TRBJ1-2
cdr3_aa: CASSLAYRDSSGYTF; cdr3_nt: TGCGCCAGCAGCTTGGCCTACCGGGACAGTTCCGGCTACACCTTC; clone_size: .; v_call: TRBV5-1; d_call: TRBD1; j_call: TRBJ1-2
cdr3_aa: CAGKRSSSGANVLTF; cdr3_nt: TGTGCCGGTAAGCGCAGCTCCTCTGGGGCCAACGTCCTGACTTTC; clone_size: .; v_call: TRBV2; d_call: .; j_call: TRBJ2-6
cdr3_aa: CASSLWGGETQYF; cdr3_nt: TGTGCCAGCAGCTTATGGGGAGGAGAGACCCAGTACTTC; clone_size: .; v_call: TRBV7-3; d_call: .; j_call: TRBJ2-5
cdr3_aa: CASSDKLNTGELFF; cdr3_nt: TGTGCCAGCAGTGATAAACTTAACACCGGGGAGCTGTTTTTT; clone_size: .; v_call: TRBV2; d_call: .; j_call: TRBJ2-2
cdr3_aa: CASTSTMGGRTEAFF; cdr3_nt: TGTGCCAGCACCTCGACCATGGGGGGGAGGACTGAAGCTTTCTTT; clone_size: .; v_call: TRBV7-9; d_call: .; j_call: TRBJ1-1
cdr3_aa: CASSLVASGIPEQYF; cdr3_nt: TGTGCCAGCAGCTTAGTAGCTAGCGGGATCCCCGAGCAGTACTTC; clone_size: .; v_call: TRBV11-2; d_call: TRBD2; j_call: TRBJ2-7
cdr3_aa: CASGLKAGGPGEQFF; cdr3_nt: TGCGCCAGCGGGTTAAAAGCGGGAGGGCCCGGTGAGCAGTTCTTC; clone_size: .; v_call: TRBV5-1; d_call: TRBD2; j_call: TRBJ2-1
cdr3_aa: CASSASGGAFVQYF; cdr3_nt: TGTGCCAGCAGCGCGAGCGGGGGGGCCTTCGTTCAGTACTTC; clone_size: .; v_call: TRBV9; d_call: TRBD2; j_call: TRBJ2-7
cdr3_aa: CASSPYTPMEAFF; cdr3_nt: TGTGCCAGCTCACCATACACCCCAATGGAAGCTTTCTTT; clone_size: .; v_call: TRBV18; d_call: .; j_call: TRBJ1-1
cdr3_aa: CSVEFFRGQEGTNYGYTF; cdr3_nt: TGCAGCGTTGAGTTTTTCAGGGGGCAGGAGGGAACTAACTATGGCTACACCTTC; clone_size: .; v_call: TRBV29-1; d_call: TRBD1; j_call: TRBJ1-2
cdr3_aa: CASSPTGGPPNLEQFF; cdr3_nt: TGTGCCAGCAGCCCAACAGGGGGGCCACCTAACCTTGAGCAGTTCTTC; clone_size: .; v_call: TRBV28; d_call: TRBD1; j_call: TRBJ2-1
cdr3_aa: CASSLQGTGISPLHF; cdr3_nt: TGTGCCAGCAGCCTCCAGGGGACAGGGATTTCACCCCTCCACTTT; clone_size: .; v_call: TRBV9; d_call: TRBD1; j_call: TRBJ1-6
cdr3_aa: CASSAGWSGELFF; cdr3_nt: TGCGCCAGCAGCGCAGGGTGGTCCGGGGAGCTGTTTTTT; clone_size: .; v_call: TRBV5-1; d_call: .; j_call: TRBJ2-2
cdr3_aa: CASSPQLANGADTQYF; cdr3_nt: TGTGCCAGCAGCCCGCAACTAGCGAACGGGGCAGATACGCAGTATTTT; clone_size: .; v_call: TRBV7-3; d_call: TRBD2; j_call: TRBJ2-3
cdr3_aa: CSVGTSGGPNEQFF; cdr3_nt: TGCAGCGTAGGGACTAGCGGGGGTCCGAATGAGCAGTTCTTC; clone_size: .; v_call: TRBV29-1; d_call: TRBD2; j_call: TRBJ2-1
cdr3_aa: CASSAPTGPTGELFF; cdr3_nt: TGTGCCAGCAGCGCCCCCACAGGGCCCACCGGGGAGCTGTTTTTT; clone_size: .; v_call: TRBV6-1; d_call: .; j_call: TRBJ2-2
cdr3_aa: CASSSLSGDEGYNEQFF; cdr3_nt: TGTGCCAGCAGCTCCCTATCGGGGGACGAGGGGTACAATGAGCAGTTCTTC; clone_size: few; v_call: TRBV7-9; d_call: .; j_call: TRBJ2-1